These 8 T cell receptor beta chains share one sample of origin, sequenced in a study of cytomegalovirus exposure and HLA in healthy donors. The PCR had 60 Vbeta and 13 Jbeta primers. Assay used: immunoSEQ multiplex PCR; TCRdb lists only in-frame clones, some missing. Of some 150,000 clones in the sample, roughly four fifths were seen once. Specimen: PBMCs. The receptors stem from a man younger than 40 in good health and CMV-seropositive.

The V call is TRBV29-1, the J call TRBJ2-5, with TRBD1 as a possible D gene (5 bases). The J call could be wrong; TRBJ2-7 is a better fit for the DNA end. CDR3 length: 11 amino acids. Per germline, CDR1 SQVTM and CDR2 ANQGSEA. The CDR3 spells CSVADNYEQYF. The CDR3 DNA sequence: TGCAGCGTTGCGGACAACTACGAGCAGTACTTC.

The chain employs TRBV5-5 and TRBJ2-5; TRBD1 matches 8 bases. CDR3 length: 14 residues. Losses at the gene ends were 2 bases for V and 5 bases for J; bases not matched to a gene: 5. Per germline, CDR1 SGHKS and CDR2 YYEKEE (reference sequence). The CDR3 here is CASSFQGARETQYF. CDR3 nucleotide sequence: TGTGCCAGCAGCTTCCAGGGGGCCCGGGAGACCCAGTACTTC.

This sequence joins TRBV19 and TRBJ2-4, with TRBD1 identical over 9 bases. V dropped 6 bases and J dropped 3; count of bases not matched to a gene: 9. Germline V gene data show CDR1 as LNHDA and CDR2 as SQIVND (reference sequence). This CDR3 has 16 amino acids. As DNA, the CDR3 is TGTGCCAGTAGGGGGGCCGGGACAGGGATCAAAAACATTCAGTACTTC. This translates into CASRGAGTGIKNIQYF. The complete variable domain, with remaining parts taken from reference TRBV19 and TRBJ2-4, reads DGGITQSPKYLFRKEGQNVTLSCEQNLNHDAMYWYRQDPGQGLRLIYYSQIVNDFQKGDIAEGYSVSREKKESFPLTVTSAQKNPTAFYLCASRGAGTGIKNIQYFGAGTRLSVL.

V is TRBV7-2 and J is TRBJ2-3; 13 bases agree with TRBD2. Germline V CDR1 and CDR2: SGHTA, FQGNSA. J was trimmed by 2 bases and V by 5 bases; bases with no gene match: 4. CDR3 length equals 16 residues. The CDR3 reads CASSRTSGGYTDTQYF. In nucleotides, the CDR3 is TGTGCCAGCAGCCGGACTAGCGGGGGCTACACAGATACGCAGTATTTT.

As concerns this clone: This same CDR3 is encoded by further DNA sequences in the sample. This rearrangement joins TRBV12-5 to TRBJ1-4; D ambiguous. This CDR3 region has 14 residues. V was shortened by 5 bases and J by 7 bases, with 14 bases between the two germline ends. Germline-derived CDR1 and CDR2 are LGHNT and FRNRAP. In DNA, the CDR3 is TGTGCTAGTGGTAAAGGACTGGAATCTGAAAAACTGTTTTTT. Amino acids: CASGKGLESEKLFF. Using reference TRBV12-5 and TRBJ1-4 for the parts outside the CDR3, the full variable domain is DARVTQTPRHKVTEMGQEVTMRCQPILGHNTVFWYRQTMMQGLELLAYFRNRAPLDDSGMPKDRFSAEMPDATLATLKIQPSEPRDSAVYFCASGKGLESEKLFFGSGTQLSVL.

This clone was detected only once. This chain joins TRBV28 and TRBJ2-1; the D is unclear. This CDR3 spans 14 amino acids. Germline V gene sequence: CDR1 MDHEN, CDR2 SYDVKM. V lost 5 bases and J 5 bases, leaving 13 bases between the germline ends. The CDR3 DNA reads TGTGCCAGCAGTCCCCGGCGGTCCCACAATGAGCAGTTCTTC. It yields the protein CASSPRRSHNEQFF. Full variable domain (missing parts from reference TRBV28 and TRBJ2-1): DVKVTQSSRYLVKRTGEKVFLECVQDMDHENMFWYRQDPGLGLRLIYFSYDVKMKEKGDIPEGYSVSREKKERFSLILESASTNQTSMYLCASSPRRSHNEQFFGPGTRLTVL.

This chain uses TRBV5-5 with TRBJ2-7, with a possible D match to TRBD1 (6 bases). Germline CDR1 is SGHKS and CDR2 is YYEKEE (reference sequence). The ends were cut back, 1 base at V and 4 bases at J, with 12 bases in the middle. The CDR3 loop spans 14 amino acids. The CDR3 here is CASSLPGVGYEQYF. In DNA, the CDR3 is TGTGCCAGCAGCTTGCCAGGGGTCGGTTACGAGCAGTACTTC.

CDR3 sequence reads: CASSYSLAASYNEQFF. The CDR3 DNA follows: TGTGCCAGCAGTTACTCACTAGCGGCATCCTACAATGAGCAGTTCTTC. This chain connects TRBV6-5 to TRBJ2-1; 8 positions match TRBD2. Germline-derived CDR1 and CDR2 are MNHEY and SVGAGI. The CDR3 covers 16 residues. The J segment lost 1 base and the V segment lost 0 bases, leaving 2 bases of the junction unmatched.